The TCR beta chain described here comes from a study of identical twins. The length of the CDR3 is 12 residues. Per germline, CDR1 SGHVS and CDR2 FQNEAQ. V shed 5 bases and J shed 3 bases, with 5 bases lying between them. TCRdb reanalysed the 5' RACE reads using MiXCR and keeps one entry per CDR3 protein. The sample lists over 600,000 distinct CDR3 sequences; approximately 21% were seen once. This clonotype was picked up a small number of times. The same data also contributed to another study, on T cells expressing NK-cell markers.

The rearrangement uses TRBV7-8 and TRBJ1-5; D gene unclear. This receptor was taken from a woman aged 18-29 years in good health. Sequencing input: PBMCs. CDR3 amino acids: CASSILNQPQHF. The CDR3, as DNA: TGTGCCAGCAGCATCCTCAATCAGCCCCAGCATTTT.